One sample yielded the 20 T cell receptor beta chains listed below, sequenced in a study of blood T cell repertoires in COVID-19. TCRdb's table, derived via immunoSEQ multiplex PCR, lists solely in-frame clones and lacks some. Of about 260,000 clones listed, just under 85% are singletons. Sequencing used peripheral blood. The origin of the receptors is a woman of 80 years or more with acute or convalescent COVID-19.

The chain employs TRBV7-2 and TRBJ2-1, with TRBD2 matching over 10 bases. Unmatched junction bases numbered 9, after V lost 7 bases and J lost 9 bases. This CDR3 is 14 amino acids long. Germline values: CDR1 SGHTA, CDR2 FQGNSA. DNA of the CDR3: TGTGCCAGCAAAAAAGGTGGGACTAGCGCTGAGCAGTTCTTC. This sequence encodes CASKKGGTSAEQFF.

This chain links TRBV9 with TRBJ2-7, with a tentative D call TRBD2 (6 bases). Germline values: CDR1 SGDLS, CDR2 YYNGEE. The V and J ends lost 0 bases and 3 bases respectively, with 16 bases between them. The CDR3 has 16 amino acids. CDR3 sequence (DNA): TGTGCCAGCAGCGTAGATCCGGGAGCCCCCAACTACGAGCAGTACTTC. Translated, it gives CASSVDPGAPNYEQYF.

The rearrangement joins TRBV24-1 to TRBJ2-1; no firm D call. This CDR3 region has 12 residues. The germline V and J ends were trimmed by 3 bases and 8 bases, with 7 bases remaining between them. The V gene's germline CDR1 is KGHDR and CDR2 SFDVKD. The CDR3 coding sequence is TGTGCCACCAGTGATCGCAGGTATGAGCAGTTCTTC. The encoded protein is CATSDRRYEQFF.

The V gene is TRBV27, the J gene TRBJ1-2; D is undetermined. CDR1 and CDR2 (germline): MNHEY, SMNVEV (reference sequence). This CDR3 has 14 amino acids. V shed 5 bases and J shed 4 bases, with 14 bases lying between them. The CDR3 bases are TGTGCCAGCAGTCTCACCGGACTGCGCTATGGCTACACCTTC. Its protein product is CASSLTGLRYGYTF.

The rearrangement joins TRBV6-5 to TRBJ1-4, with TRBD1 as a possible D gene (6 bases). Trimming shortened V by 2 bases and J by 8 bases, and 18 bases separated the two germline ends. The CDR3 is 16 amino acids. The germline CDR1 and CDR2 sequences are MNHEY and SVGAGI. CDR3 region: CASSYLGASGREKLFF. CDR3 DNA: TGTGCCAGCAGTTACCTGGGGGCGAGCGGAAGGGAAAAACTGTTTTTT.

The chain is built from TRBV30 and TRBJ2-1; TRBD1 matches 9 bases. Germline V gene data show CDR1 as GTSNPN and CDR2 as SVGIG (reference sequence). The CDR3 extends over 15 amino acids. With 0 bases clipped from V and 5 bases from J, the junction kept 5 bases outside the gene matches. The CDR3 loop reads CAWSVGTGTHNEQFF. The CDR3, as DNA: TGTGCCTGGAGTGTAGGGACAGGGACCCACAATGAGCAGTTCTTC. The whole variable domain, remainder taken from reference TRBV30 and TRBJ2-1, is SQTIHQWPATLVQPVGSPLSLECTVEGTSNPNLYWYRQAAGRGLQLLFYSVGIGQISSEVPQNLSASRPQDRQFILSSKKLLLSDSGFYLCAWSVGTGTHNEQFFGPGTRLTVL.

V and J are TRBV4-1 and TRBJ2-7; the match to TRBD1 covers 7 bases. This CDR3 region has 20 residues. Looked up from germline, CDR1 is MGHRA and CDR2 is YSYEKL. The trim removed 3 bases at V and 0 bases at J, leaving 20 bases unmatched. CDR3 sequence (DNA): TGCGCCAGCAGCCAGTATCCCCCCCACAGGGGACAACCGAACTCCTACGAGCAGTACTTC. Translated: CASSQYPPHRGQPNSYEQYF.

V is TRBV6-2 or TRBV6-3 and J is TRBJ2-3; 9 bases map to TRBD1. CDR1 is MNHEY, CDR2 SVGEGT, per germline. The CDR3 covers 15 residues. The trim removed 5 bases at V and 1 base at J, leaving 4 bases unmatched. The CDR3 nucleotides are TGTGCCAGCAGTACCGGGACAGGGCGCACAGATACGCAGTATTTT. As protein: CASSTGTGRTDTQYF.

The chain uses TRBV7-2 and TRBJ1-1; D perhaps matches TRBD1 (6 bases). Trimming left V 1 base short and J 0 bases short, with 18 bases between. CDR1 and CDR2 from the germline V gene are SGHTA and FQGNSA. The CDR3 runs to 18 residues. CDR3 protein: CASSLVPVGEGVNTEAFF. The DNA for the CDR3 is TGTGCCAGCAGCTTAGTGCCGGTGGGGGAGGGGGTGAACACTGAAGCTTTCTTT.

CDR3 region: CASSLTGVADTQYF. CDR3 DNA: TGTGCCAGCAGCTTGACAGGGGTGGCAGATACGCAGTATTTT. J is TRBJ2-3 and V is TRBV5-4, with TRBD1 matching 7 bases. From germline, CDR1 is SGHNT and CDR2 YYREEE (reference sequence). Trimming at V came to 1 base and at J to 4 bases, leaving 3 bases not matched to a gene. This CDR3 is 14 amino acids long.

The chain couples TRBV27 to TRBJ2-1, with TRBD1 matching 7 bases. Germline loops: CDR1 MNHEY, CDR2 SMNVEV (reference sequence). The V gene end was trimmed by 3 bases and the J gene end by 2 bases; junction bases not matched to a gene: 4. The CDR3 extends over 15 amino acids. The CDR3 coding sequence is TGTGCCAGCAGTTTTGGACAGGTCGCCTACAATGAGCAGTTCTTC. Encoded protein: CASSFGQVAYNEQFF.

The chain couples TRBV11-2 to TRBJ2-1; weak D call: TRBD2 (5 bases). Germline loops: CDR1 SGHAT, CDR2 FQNNGV. V lost 5 bases and J lost 1, with 18 bases in between. This CDR3 is 17 amino acids long. This CDR3 is CASSPRVAGPSYNEQFF. CDR3 sequence (DNA): TGTGCCAGCAGCCCCCGGGTGGCGGGTCCTTCCTACAATGAGCAGTTCTTC.

The rearrangement joins TRBV5-1 to TRBJ1-1; D not certain. Per germline, CDR1 SGHRS and CDR2 YFSETQ. The CDR3 sequence is 14 residues long. V was shortened by 0 bases and J by 2 bases, with 8 bases between the two germline ends. The CDR3 region has the DNA TGCGCCAGCAGCTTGGCCGGGTCCAACACTGAAGCTTTCTTT. This encodes CASSLAGSNTEAFF.

This chain links TRBV19 with TRBJ1-1, with 7 bases identical to TRBD1. Germline V gene sequence: CDR1 LNHDA, CDR2 SQIVND (reference sequence). The CDR3 has 14 amino acids. Germline trimming cut 8 bases from V and 8 bases from J; bases unmatched to any gene: 14. CDR3 sequence: CASGGRDSPKEAFF. The CDR3, as DNA: TGTGCCAGTGGGGGCCGGGACAGCCCTAAAGAAGCTTTCTTT.

The V gene is TRBV6-6, the J gene TRBJ2-7; no clear D gene. V was trimmed by 6 bases and J by 3 bases, leaving 9 bases between them. The CDR3 length is 12 residues. Germline CDR1 MNHNY, CDR2 SVGAGI (reference sequence). CDR3 nucleotides: TGTGCCAGCAGGGCAGGTAGCTACGAGCAGTACTTC. Amino acids: CASRAGSYEQYF.

The chain recombines TRBV5-1 with TRBJ1-4, with D perhaps matching TRBD1 (6 bases). Germline-derived CDR1 and CDR2 are SGHRS and YFSETQ. Trimming stripped 4 bases from V and 4 bases from J, with 11 bases between. The CDR3 totals 14 residues. Here the CDR3 reads CASSLRGYNEKLFF. The DNA for the CDR3 is TGCGCCAGCAGCCTCAGGGGTTATAATGAAAAACTGTTTTTT.

The J gene is TRBJ1-3, the V gene TRBV6-6, with D possibly TRBD1 on 5 matching bases. Germline V gene data show CDR1 as MNHNY and CDR2 as SVGAGI (reference sequence). This CDR3 has 13 amino acids. DNA of the CDR3: TGTGCTCATGGGGGGAACGGGGGAAACACCATATATTTT. Its protein is CAHGGNGGNTIYF.

V and J are TRBV3-1 (or the pseudogene TRBV3-2) and TRBJ2-7; D gene unclear. V lost 2 bases and J lost 4, with 18 bases in between. CDR3 size: 16 residues. Germline V gene sequence: CDR1 LGHDT, CDR2 YNNKEL (reference sequence). This chain's CDR3 is CASSQTSGQASYEQYF. The CDR3 DNA reads as TGTGCCAGCAGCCAAACTTCAGGTCAGGCTTCATACGAGCAGTACTTC.

The rearrangement uses TRBV3-1 (or the pseudogene TRBV3-2) and TRBJ2-2, with 9 bases matching TRBD2. The V segment lost 6 bases and the J segment 0 bases; nucleotides outside the gene matches: 5. From germline, CDR1 is LGHDT and CDR2 YNNKEL (reference sequence). The CDR3 runs 16 residues. CDR3 nucleotides: TGTGCCAGCAGACCGACTAGCGGAGCGAACACCGGGGAGCTGTTTTTT. The encoded protein is CASRPTSGANTGELFF.

The rearrangement joins TRBV5-5 to TRBJ2-1, with 8 nucleotides matching TRBD2. Germline-derived CDR1 and CDR2 are SGHKS and YYEKEE (reference sequence). This CDR3 comprises 16 residues. V dropped 3 bases and J dropped 0; count of bases not matched to a gene: 5. DNA for the CDR3: TGTGCCAGCAGCTCCTTAGCGGGGAGCTCCTACAATGAGCAGTTCTTC. It specifies CASSSLAGSSYNEQFF.